Each of the 6 T cell receptor beta chains below was sequenced from the same sample in a study of persistence of HIV-infected CD4 T cells. An overlapping HIV-1 Gag peptide pool stimulated these cells at roughly 1 ug/peptide/mL. CD4+ T cells upregulating both CD40 ligand and CD69 were sorted as responding cells. The immunoSEQ assay was version 4, run in survey mode. Profiled with immunoSEQ multiplex PCR; TCRdb holds only in-frame clones, not every one. The sample has approximately 18,000 clones, 50% to 70% seen once. These receptors lack a known antigen. This sample comprised CD4+ T cells sorted from PBMCs after approximately 19-hour stimulation, obtained from a patient who received antiretroviral therapy. The receptor source for this set is an adult woman with HIV who was CMV-seropositive.

The genes are TRBV29-1 and TRBJ2-3; 7 bases map to TRBD1. Trimming at V came to 4 bases and at J to 9 bases, leaving 7 bases not matched to a gene. CDR1 is SQVTM, CDR2 ANQGSEA, per germline. This CDR3 is 12 amino acids long. The CDR3, as DNA: TGCAGCGTTGCTATAGACAGGGACACGCAGTATTTT. Its protein product is CSVAIDRDTQYF.

With regard to this clone: The identical CDR3 is also encoded by other nucleotide sequences in the sample. This chain links TRBV6-5 with TRBJ1-3; TRBD1 is a possible D gene (5 bases). The CDR3 is 14 amino acids. Per germline, CDR1 MNHEY and CDR2 SVGAGI. V shed 6 bases and J shed 3 bases, with 12 bases lying between them. The CDR3 reads CASSLGGDGNTIYF. CDR3 DNA sequence: TGTGCCAGCAGCCTGGGGGGGGATGGAAACACCATATATTTT.

The chain carries TRBV5-1 and TRBJ2-2, with D unclear. In germline, CDR1 is SGHRS, CDR2 YFSETQ. The CDR3 totals 14 residues. Deletions cut 2 bases from V and 0 bases from J, with 5 bases between. The CDR3: CASSFDTNTGELFF. In nucleotides, the CDR3 is TGCGCCAGCAGCTTTGATACGAACACCGGGGAGCTGTTTTTT.

The chain links TRBV6-1 to TRBJ2-2; unclear D gene. Trimming removed 2 bases at V and 4 bases at J, with 8 bases between. The CDR3 runs to 14 residues. CDR1 is MNHNS and CDR2 is SASEGT in the germline V gene. The CDR3 region has the DNA TGTGCCAGCAGTGAAATAAGGGCCACCGGGGAGCTGTTTTTT. This codes for CASSEIRATGELFF.

J is TRBJ2-1 and V is TRBV18, with D perhaps TRBD1 or TRBD2 (5 bases each). This CDR3 is built from 14 residues. Trimming removed 6 bases from V and 8 bases from J, with 17 bases in between. Germline V gene lookup returns CDR1 KGHSH and CDR2 LQKENI. CDR3 sequence (DNA): TGTGCCAGCTCCCCGGGGACGAGAGAGGATGAGCAGTTCTTC. It is translated as CASSPGTREDEQFF.

The J gene is TRBJ1-1, the V gene TRBV9; 9 bases are shared with TRBD1. This CDR3 has 14 residues. The germline V gene has CDR1 SGDLS and CDR2 YYNGEE. V shed 6 bases and J 6 bases; nucleotides not matched to a gene: 9. The CDR3 loop is CASTTGGEKAEAFF. The CDR3 nucleotides read TGTGCCAGCACCACAGGGGGCGAGAAAGCTGAAGCTTTCTTT.